This T cell receptor beta chain comes out of a study of T cell responses to AZD1222 COVID-19 vaccine. Findings and limits, study-wide: Across spike, vaccine-associated CD4 TCRs were found, dominant at 160-218 and 743-854. Baseline serostatus was positive in only six AZD1222 recipients. Females outnumbered males among donors, who were mostly white British; clonal diversity was possibly underestimated.

With respect to this clone: Antigen: not known.

Libraries were prepared by immunoSEQ multiplex PCR; TCRdb keeps only in-frame clonotypes and omits some of them. The sample contains tens of thousands of clones, around 85% of which appear only once. Germline CDR1 and CDR2: MNHEY and SMNVEV (reference sequence). V shed 4 bases, J shed 6 bases, and the junction held 8 bases outside the gene matches. This CDR3 is 16 amino acids long. The sequence derives from an adult in good health. This specimen was peripheral blood, taken on day 0 of MenACWY control vaccination. J is TRBJ1-6 and V is TRBV27, with TRBD1 matching over 8 bases. The CDR3 coding sequence is TGTGCCAGCAGTTCCCGGACAGGGACGGGTAATTCACCCCTCCACTTT. Encoded protein: CASSSRTGTGNSPLHF.